The clone carrying this TCR beta chain was detected ten times or more. As yet, its antigen is unknown. These data belong to a study of naive and memory T cell subsets. Study outcomes and limitations: Clonotypes here are unpaired alpha or beta chain sequences.

Both TRBC1 and TRBC2 were covered by a beta constant-region primer of two equimolar oligonucleotides. The ligated cDNA underwent four PCR rounds using SP2 and nested alpha and beta constant-region primers. TCRdb re-analysed the UMI-ligation and nested PCR reads in MiXCR, keeping a single row per CDR3 protein. The sample has 80,000 or so distinct CDR3 sequences, over 9% seen once. Germline V gene lookup returns CDR1 MNHNY and CDR2 SVGAGI (reference sequence). This CDR3 contains 11 residues. V shed 11 bases and J shed 5 bases, with 12 bases lying between them. The chain uses TRBV6-6 and TRBJ1-1; D gene unclear. Sequenced: naive CD8+ T cells from blood. The clonotype comes from a human donor in good health. The CDR3, as DNA: TGTGCCTCCCAGGCGGGTACTGAAGCTTTCTTT. Encoded protein: CASQAGTEAFF.